This T cell receptor (beta chain) was sequenced during a study of blood T cell repertoires in COVID-19. Overall study: Specimens from acute and convalescent COVID-19 originated in the United States, Italy and Spain.

Study processing details: Scientists estimated how many nucleated cells there were by amplifying reference gene primers. Assay used: immunoSEQ multiplex PCR; TCRdb lists only in-frame clones, some missing. V and J calls and clone size are those listed in that table; D and trimming were worked out from the DNA. The table includes a few hundred thousand clones, 86% detected once. In germline, CDR1 is MNHEY, CDR2 SVGEGT. The CDR3 spans 12 residues. V lost 6 bases to trimming and J lost 4 bases, with 9 bases between them. The sequenced sample consisted of PBMCs or T cells enriched from blood (not recorded which). The chain uses TRBV6-2 or TRBV6-3 and TRBJ1-2; possible D gene TRBD1, 6 bases. This clonotype originated in a woman between 35 and 50 years old with acute COVID-19. The CDR3 spells CASSDRIYGYTF. The CDR3 DNA reads as TGTGCCAGCAGCGACAGGATCTATGGCTACACCTTC.